This TCR beta chain was documented in a study of STAT5B mutations in CD4+ large granular lymphocyte leukemia. Study details: Among healthy controls, a particular HLA allele went with more CDR3 'QG' motifs. Study-level results: Without putative leukemic clones, patient CD4-sorted repertoires remained more clonal than healthy CD4+ repertoires.

Worth noting for this clone: Its target is unknown.

Unmatched junction bases numbered 8, after V lost 6 bases and J lost 6 bases. Germline CDR1 and CDR2: KGHSH and LQKENI. The CDR3 is 15 residues long. In the authors' workflow: A productive frequency of 2.59 x 10-5 was the lowest detectable. TCRdb's copy holds only in-frame clones and misses some; the assay was immunoSEQ multiplex PCR. Clone size and the V and J calls come from that table; the DNA yielded D and trimming. Among about 31,000 clones listed, approximately 88% were seen once. This sequence joins TRBV18 and TRBJ1-3, with TRBD1 matching 10 bases. The clonotype was recovered from a human donor in good health. Sequenced material: CD4+ T cells from blood buffy coats. In nucleotides, the CDR3 is TGTGCCAGCTCCCGGGACAGGGGAATTGAAAACACCATATATTTT. Its protein product is CASSRDRGIENTIYF. Supplemented by reference TRBV18 and TRBJ1-3, the full variable domain reads NAGVMQNPRHLVRRRGQEARLRCSPMKGHSHVYWYRQLPEEGLKFMVYLQKENIIDESGMPKERFSAEFPKEGPSILRIQQVVRGDSAAYFCASSRDRGIENTIYFGEGSWLTVV.